Each of the 3 T cell receptor beta chains below was sequenced from the same sample in a study of T-cell memory formation after mild COVID-19. MiXCR, applied by TCRdb to the 5' RACE reads, yields one record per CDR3 protein. The sample contains 150,000 to 200,000 distinct CDR3 sequences, around 15% of which appear only once. The sequenced material came from PBMCs or a T cell subset sorted from them (not recorded which). The source of these receptors is an adult woman who had mild COVID-19 (a few samples of this study predate the infection). Cell type and time point are not known.

This clonotype appeared a few times. The V gene is TRBV12-3 or TRBV12-4, the J gene TRBJ1-2; 7 nucleotides agree with TRBD1. The CDR3 sequence is 15 residues long. Unmatched junction bases numbered 2, after V lost 1 base and J lost 0 bases. Written as DNA, the CDR3 is TGTGCCAGCAGTTTAGACAGGGGTTCTAACTATGGCTACACCTTC. This codes for CASSLDRGSNYGYTF.

This rearrangement joins TRBV7-9 to TRBJ2-1, with D possibly TRBD1 on 7 matching bases. Trimming took 5 bases from V and 0 from J, leaving 17 bases between them. The germline V gene has CDR1 SEHNR and CDR2 FQNEAQ (reference sequence). The CDR3 is made up of 17 amino acids. The CDR3 nucleotides read TGTGCCAGCAGCCGGCAGGGGGTCGGGAGCTCCTACAATGAGCAGTTCTTC. This translates into CASSRQGVGSSYNEQFF.

The chain joins TRBV7-2 to TRBJ2-3; the D gene could be TRBD1 or TRBD2 (5 bases each). The CDR3 runs 14 residues. Deletions cut 1 base from V and 6 bases from J, with 11 bases between. Germline CDR1 and CDR2: SGHTA and FQGNSA. The DNA of the CDR3 is TGTGCCAGCAGCTTAGGGTGGGGGAAGGATACGCAGTATTTT. This gives the protein CASSLGWGKDTQYF.